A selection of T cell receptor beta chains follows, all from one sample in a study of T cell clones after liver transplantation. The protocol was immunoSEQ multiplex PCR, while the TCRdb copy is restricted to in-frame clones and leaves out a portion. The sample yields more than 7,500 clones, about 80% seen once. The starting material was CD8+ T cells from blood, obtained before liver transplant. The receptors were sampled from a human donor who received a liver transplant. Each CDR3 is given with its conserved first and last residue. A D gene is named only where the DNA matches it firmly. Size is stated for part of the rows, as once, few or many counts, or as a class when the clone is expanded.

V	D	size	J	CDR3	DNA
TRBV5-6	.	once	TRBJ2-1	CASSQTLNEQFF	TGTGCCAGCAGCCAGACTCTCAATGAGCAGTTCTTC
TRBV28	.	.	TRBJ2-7	CASLRDGAYEQYF	TGTGCCAGCCTCCGGGACGGAGCCTACGAGCAGTACTTC
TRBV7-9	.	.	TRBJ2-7	CASSSTAPYEQYF	TGTGCCAGCAGCTCGACAGCTCCCTACGAGCAGTACTTC
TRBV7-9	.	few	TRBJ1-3	CASSLEAGAGGNTIYF	TGTGCCAGCAGCTTAGAGGCGGGGGCAGGAGGAAACACCATATATTTT
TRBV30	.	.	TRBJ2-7	CAWSVGLELEQYF	TGTGCCTGGAGTGTAGGACTCGAGCTCGAGCAGTACTTC
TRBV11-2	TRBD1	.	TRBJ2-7	CASSLYGQGYEQYF	TGTGCCAGCAGCTTATACGGACAGGGCTACGAGCAGTACTTC
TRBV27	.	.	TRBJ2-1	CASTGQPSYNEQFF	TGTGCCAGCACAGGACAGCCCTCCTACAATGAGCAGTTCTTC
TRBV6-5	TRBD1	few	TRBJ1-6	CASSYMGTGDSPLHF	TGTGCCAGCAGTTACATGGGGACAGGGGACTCACCCCTCCACTTT
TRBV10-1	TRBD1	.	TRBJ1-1	CASSPQGDTEAFF	TGCGCCAGCAGTCCACAGGGGGACACTGAAGCTTTCTTT
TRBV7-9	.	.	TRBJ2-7	CASSLPVSGASPGYEQYF	TGTGCCAGCAGCTTACCCGTCTCGGGAGCTAGCCCCGGGTACGAGCAGTACTTC
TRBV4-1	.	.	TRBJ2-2	CASSMEGSANTGELFF	TGCGCCAGCAGCATGGAAGGGTCGGCGAACACCGGGGAGCTGTTTTTT
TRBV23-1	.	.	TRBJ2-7	CASSQEGSYEQYF	TGCGCCAGCAGTCAGGAAGGCAGCTACGAGCAGTACTTC
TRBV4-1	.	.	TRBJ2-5	CASSQERGGAPKQGETQYF	TGCGCCAGCAGCCAAGAACGAGGTGGAGCCCCTAAACAAGGAGAGACCCAGTACTTC
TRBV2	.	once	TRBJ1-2	CASSETGPGLHGYTF	TGTGCCAGCAGTGAGACAGGCCCGGGGCTCCATGGCTACACCTTC
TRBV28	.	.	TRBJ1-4	CASSLSVQGNEKLFF	TGTGCCAGCAGTTTGTCAGTACAGGGTAATGAAAAACTGTTTTTT
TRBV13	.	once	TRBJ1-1	CASSLEIEMNTEAFF	TGTGCCAGCAGCTTAGAAATAGAAATGAACACTGAAGCTTTCTTT
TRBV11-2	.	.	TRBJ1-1	CASSYNPLQVITEAFF	TGTGCCAGCAGCTACAATCCGCTACAGGTGATAACTGAAGCTTTCTTT
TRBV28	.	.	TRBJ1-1	CASRGELPEAFF	TGTGCCAGCAGAGGCGAACTCCCTGAAGCTTTCTTT
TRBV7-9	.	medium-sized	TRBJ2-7	CASSPRLSSYEQYF	TGTGCCAGCAGCCCTCGGTTGTCCTCCTACGAGCAGTACTTC
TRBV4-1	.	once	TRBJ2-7	CASSQGGPEQYF	TGCGCCAGCAGCCAAGGAGGGCCCGAGCAGTACTTC
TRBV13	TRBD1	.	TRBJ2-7	CASSGDSLPYEQYF	TGTGCCAGCTCCGGGGACAGCCTTCCCTACGAGCAGTACTTC
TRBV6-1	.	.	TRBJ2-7	CASSRPYEQYF	TGTGCCAGCAGTCGACCATACGAGCAGTACTTC
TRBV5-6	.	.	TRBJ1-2	CASSETGTGYTF	TGTGCCAGCAGCGAAACAGGGACTGGCTACACCTTC
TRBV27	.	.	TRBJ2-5	CASSSMRETQYF	TGTGCCAGCAGTTCTATGAGAGAGACCCAGTACTTC
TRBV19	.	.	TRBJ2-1	CASTLGAPYEQFF	TGTGCCAGTACCTTAGGGGCTCCTTACGAGCAGTTCTTC
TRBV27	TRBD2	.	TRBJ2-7	CASSLASGVYEQYF	TGTGCCAGCAGTTTGGCTAGCGGGGTATACGAGCAGTACTTC
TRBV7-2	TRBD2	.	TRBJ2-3	CASSSLAGDNTDTQYF	TGTGCCAGCAGCTCACTAGCGGGAGATAACACAGATACGCAGTATTTT
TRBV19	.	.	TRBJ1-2	CASSISWLDGYTF	TGTGCCAGTAGTATATCGTGGTTGGATGGCTACACCTTC
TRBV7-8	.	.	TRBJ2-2	CASSPDATYTGELFF	TGTGCCAGCAGTCCGGACGCCACTTACACCGGGGAGCTGTTTTTT
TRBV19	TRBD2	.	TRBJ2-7	CASSGSGVYEQYF	TGTGCCAGTAGCGGTAGCGGGGTTTACGAGCAGTACTTC
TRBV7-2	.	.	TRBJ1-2	CASSSMIAGVPYGYTF	TGTGCCAGCAGTTCTATGATTGCGGGGGTTCCCTATGGCTACACCTTC
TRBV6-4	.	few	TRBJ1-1	CASRPGRYTEAFF	TGTGCCAGCCGTCCGGGACGATACACTGAAGCTTTCTTT
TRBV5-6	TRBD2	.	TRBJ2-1	CASTSGGGNEQFF	TGTGCCAGCACAAGCGGGGGAGGCAATGAGCAGTTCTTC
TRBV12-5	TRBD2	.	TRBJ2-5	CASGGTSTSGMVETQYF	TGTGCTAGTGGGGGAACCTCGACTAGCGGTATGGTGGAGACCCAGTACTTC
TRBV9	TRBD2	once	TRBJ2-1	CASSAGGESYNEQFF	TGTGCCAGCAGCGCTGGGGGGGAATCTTACAATGAGCAGTTCTTC
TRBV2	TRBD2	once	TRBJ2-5	CASSEWSSGGPPQETQYF	TGTGCCAGCAGTGAATGGTCTAGCGGGGGGCCACCGCAAGAGACCCAGTACTTC
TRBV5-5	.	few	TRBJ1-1	CASSLVAAAPEAFF	TGTGCCAGCAGCTTGGTGGCAGCTGCCCCTGAAGCTTTCTTT
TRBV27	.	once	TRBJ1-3	CASSRGSGNTIYF	TGTGCCAGCAGTCGGGGGTCTGGAAACACCATATATTTT
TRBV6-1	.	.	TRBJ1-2	CASSPRGAYYGYTF	TGTGCCAGCAGTCCCCGAGGGGCATACTATGGCTACACCTTC
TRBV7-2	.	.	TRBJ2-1	CASSEQGRAFYNEQFF	TGTGCCAGCAGCGAACAGGGGAGGGCTTTCTACAATGAGCAGTTCTTC
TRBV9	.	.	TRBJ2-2	CASSVGGSDTGELFF	TGTGCCAGCAGCGTAGGGGGGAGTGACACCGGGGAGCTGTTTTTT
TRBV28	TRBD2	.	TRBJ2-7	CASSLTSVSEQYF	TGTGCCAGCAGCCTTACTAGCGTTTCCGAGCAGTACTTC
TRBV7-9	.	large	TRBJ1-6	CASSLQGYNSPLHF	TGTGCCAGCAGCTTACAGGGTTATAATTCACCCCTCCACTTT
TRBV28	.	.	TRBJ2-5	CASSLDSQETQYF	TGTGCCAGCAGTTTAGACAGCCAAGAGACCCAGTACTTC
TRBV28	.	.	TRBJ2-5	CASSPLVGRYQETQYF	TGTGCCAGCAGTCCTCTCGTAGGTCGGTACCAAGAGACCCAGTACTTC
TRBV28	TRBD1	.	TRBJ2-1	CASLDRAYNEQFF	TGTGCCAGCTTGGACAGGGCTTACAATGAGCAGTTCTTC
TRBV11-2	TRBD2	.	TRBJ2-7	CASRASSGRAYEQYF	TGTGCCAGCAGAGCGAGTAGCGGGAGAGCCTACGAGCAGTACTTC
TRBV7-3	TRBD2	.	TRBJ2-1	CASSLLGREKPYNEQFF	TGTGCCAGCAGCTTATTAGGGCGGGAGAAGCCCTACAATGAGCAGTTCTTC
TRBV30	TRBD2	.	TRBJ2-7	CAWSNPLAGGHYEQYF	TGTGCCTGGAGTAACCCTCTAGCGGGAGGGCACTACGAGCAGTACTTC
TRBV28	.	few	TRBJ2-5	CASRPGLKQETQYF	TGTGCCAGTAGACCGGGACTTAAACAAGAGACCCAGTACTTC
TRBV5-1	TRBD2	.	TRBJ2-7	CASSRLAGNYEQYF	TGCGCCAGCAGCCGACTAGCGGGTAACTACGAGCAGTACTTC
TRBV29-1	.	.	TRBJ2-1	CSVGAGYNEQFF	TGCAGCGTTGGAGCAGGATACAATGAGCAGTTCTTC
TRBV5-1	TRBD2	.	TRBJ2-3	CASSFGGGGATDTQYF	TGCGCCAGCAGCTTTGGCGGCGGGGGGGCAACAGATACGCAGTATTTT
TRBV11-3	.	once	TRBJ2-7	CASSPQGDEQYF	TGTGCCAGCAGCCCGCAGGGAGACGAGCAGTACTTC
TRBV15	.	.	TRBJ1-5	CATSRLTDSNQPQHF	TGTGCCACCAGCCGATTGACAGATAGCAATCAGCCCCAGCATTTT
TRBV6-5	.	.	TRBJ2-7	CASSTGPYEQYF	TGTGCCAGCAGTACAGGGCCCTACGAGCAGTACTTC
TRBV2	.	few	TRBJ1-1	CASSSDVEAFF	TGTGCCAGCAGCTCCGACGTTGAAGCTTTCTTT
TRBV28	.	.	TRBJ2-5	CASSLIQETQYF	TGTGCCAGCAGTTTAATCCAAGAGACCCAGTACTTC
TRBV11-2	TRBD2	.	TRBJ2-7	CASSFGTSTYEQYF	TGTGCCAGCAGCTTCGGGACTAGCACCTACGAGCAGTACTTC
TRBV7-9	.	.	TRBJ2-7	CASSLALKTYEF	TGTGCCAGCAGCTTAGCGCTAAAGACATACGAGTTC